Presented here are 4 T cell receptor beta chains from one specimen sequenced in a study of technical replicates of blood from a few donors. This table comes from immunoSEQ multiplex PCR, and its TCRdb copy is limited to in-frame clones, with some not included. The repertoire includes about 94,000 clones, approximately 95% of them detected once, and approximately 0.22% sits in the top ten. The sample was T cells isolated from PBMCs. The receptors here all came from a human donor in good health.

V is TRBV30 and J is TRBJ1-2; TRBD1 agrees at 7 bases. Germline lookup yields CDR1 GTSNPN and CDR2 SVGIG (reference sequence). The CDR3 covers 12 residues. Trimming at V came to 5 bases and at J to 3 bases, leaving 3 bases not matched to a gene. DNA for the CDR3: TGTGCCTGGGTGCAGGGGGACTATGGCTACACCTTC. Translation: CAWVQGDYGYTF.

J is TRBJ1-1 and V is TRBV28; a possible D gene is TRBD1 (6 bases). V lost 6 bases and J lost 6, with 23 bases in between. Germline values: CDR1 MDHEN, CDR2 SYDVKM. The CDR3 loop spans 16 amino acids. Here the CDR3 reads CASSGLGAGHSSEAFF. CDR3 nucleotides: TGTGCCAGCAGCGGGTTGGGAGCGGGACATAGCTCTGAAGCTTTCTTT.

V usage is TRBV1 and J usage is TRBJ2-7; the table's D call, TRBD1, was not checked against the DNA. TRBV1 is a pseudogene segment. The CDR3 is 15 residues long. CDR3 bases: TGCACCAGCAGCCACCAGGGACAGGGGTCGGGCGAGCAGTACTTC. Amino acids: CTSSHQGQGSGEQYF.

The chain uses TRBV5-1 and TRBJ1-2, with D maybe TRBD1 (5 bases). Per germline, CDR1 SGHRS and CDR2 YFSETQ. The V and J ends lost 0 bases and 5 bases respectively, with 8 bases between them. This CDR3 comprises 13 residues. The CDR3 sequence is CASSLGGLYGYTF. DNA for the CDR3: TGCGCCAGCAGCTTGGGGGGCTTATATGGCTACACCTTC. Filled out from reference TRBV5-1 and TRBJ1-2, the complete variable domain reads KAGVTQTPRYLIKTRGQQVTLSCSPISGHRSVSWYQQTPGQGLQFLFEYFSETQRNKGNFPGRFSGRQFSNSRSEMNVSTLELGDSALYLCASSLGGLYGYTFGSGTRLTVV.